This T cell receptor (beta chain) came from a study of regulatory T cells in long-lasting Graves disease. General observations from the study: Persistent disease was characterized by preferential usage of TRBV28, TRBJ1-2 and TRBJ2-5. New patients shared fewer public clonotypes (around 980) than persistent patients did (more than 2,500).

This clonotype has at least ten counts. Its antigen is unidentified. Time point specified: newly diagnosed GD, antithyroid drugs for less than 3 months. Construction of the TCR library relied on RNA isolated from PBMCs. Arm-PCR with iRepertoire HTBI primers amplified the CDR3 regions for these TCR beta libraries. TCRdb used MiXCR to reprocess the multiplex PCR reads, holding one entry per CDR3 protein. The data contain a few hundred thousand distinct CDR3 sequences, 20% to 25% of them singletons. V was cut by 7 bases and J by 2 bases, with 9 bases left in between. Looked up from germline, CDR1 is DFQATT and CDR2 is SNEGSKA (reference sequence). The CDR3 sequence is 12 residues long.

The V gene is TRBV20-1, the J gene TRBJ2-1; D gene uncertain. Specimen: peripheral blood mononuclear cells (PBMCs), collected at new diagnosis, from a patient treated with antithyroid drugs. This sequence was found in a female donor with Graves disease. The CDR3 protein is CSVHRAYNEQFF. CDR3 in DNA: TGCAGTGTTCACCGGGCCTACAATGAGCAGTTCTTC.